A single sample is the source of the 8 T cell receptor beta chains below, sequenced in a study of T-cell memory formation after mild COVID-19. TCRdb processed the 5' RACE reads anew with MiXCR; each CDR3 protein has one entry. The sample holds roughly 300,000 distinct CDR3 sequences, roughly an eighth seen once. What was sequenced was PBMCs or a T cell subset sorted from them (not recorded which). These receptors all stem from a man between 18 and 29 years old who had mild COVID-19 (a few samples of this study predate the infection). Cell type and time point are not known.

CDR3 sequence: CASSFGPGSGEQYV. For the CDR3, the DNA is TGTGCCAGCAGCTTTGGGCCAGGGAGTGGCGAGCAGTACGTC. The chain combines TRBV5-4 with TRBJ2-7; TRBD1 or TRBD2 may be the D gene (5 bases each). Germline V gene data show CDR1 as SGHNT and CDR2 as YYREEE (reference sequence). The V end was cut by 2 bases, the J end by 6 bases, with 15 bases between. The CDR3 runs to 14 residues.

The gene calls are TRBV6-1 and TRBJ2-7; D may be TRBD2 (6 bases). Germline lookup yields CDR1 MNHNS and CDR2 SASEGT. This CDR3 comprises 15 residues. Trimming removed 6 bases from V and 6 bases from J, with 21 bases in between. The CDR3 loop is CASRTPGLNVLEQYF. CDR3 coding DNA: TGTGCCAGCAGGACCCCGGGACTGAACGTCCTCGAGCAGTACTTC.

This clonotype was picked up a small number of times. The V and J genes are TRBV7-2 and TRBJ2-5, with a tentative D call TRBD2 (5 bases). This CDR3 spans 12 amino acids. Germline assignment: CDR1 SGHTA and CDR2 FQGNSA. V lost 5 bases, J lost 10 bases, and 14 bases lay in between. As DNA, the CDR3 is TGTGCCAGCAGCATCGCTTACGGAGGCCAGTACTTC. It translates to CASSIAYGGQYF.

The chain carries TRBV20-1 and TRBJ2-3; TRBD1 or TRBD2 may be the D gene (5 bases each). Germline assignment: CDR1 DFQATT and CDR2 SNEGSKA (reference sequence). The CDR3 contains 15 residues. V lost 6 bases and J 2 bases, leaving 18 bases between the germline ends. CDR3 sequence reads: CSATRIGTPTDTQYF. CDR3 nucleotides: TGCAGTGCCACACGAATTGGGACCCCCACAGATACGCAGTATTTT.

The CDR3 DNA follows: TGCGCCAGCAGCCTGACCCGGGACATCTACTACGAGCAGTACTTC. Translated: CASSLTRDIYYEQYF. The chain is built from TRBV4-3 and TRBJ2-7; TRBD1 is a possible D gene (6 bases). The germline V gene encodes CDR1 LGHNA and CDR2 YSLEER. The CDR3 length is 15 residues. The germline V and J ends were trimmed by 4 bases and 3 bases, with 16 bases remaining between them.

This clonotype was seen only a few times. The chain employs TRBV4-2 and TRBJ2-7, with 10 bases aligning to TRBD2. The CDR3 is 18 residues long. V shed 1 base, J shed 4 bases, and the junction held 13 bases outside the gene matches. Germline V gives CDR1 LGHNA, CDR2 YNFKEQ. The DNA of the CDR3 is TGTGCCAGCAGCCAAGCGTGGACTAGCGGTTCCCCAGGTTACGAGCAGTACTTC. This translates into CASSQAWTSGSPGYEQYF.

Ten or more counts support this clonotype. V and J are TRBV7-6 and TRBJ2-5; D is perhaps TRBD1 (6 bases). V lost 3 bases, J lost 5 bases, and 10 bases lay in between. Germline lookup yields CDR1 SGHVS and CDR2 FNYEAQ. The CDR3 is 13 residues long. Here the CDR3 reads CASSLTGDETQYF. Written as DNA, the CDR3 is TGTGCCAGCAGCTTGACAGGTGACGAGACCCAGTACTTC.

This clonotype was counted only a few times. The chain combines TRBV27 with TRBJ2-7; TRBD2 agrees at 7 bases. The length of the CDR3 is 14 residues. Germline lookup yields CDR1 MNHEY and CDR2 SMNVEV (reference sequence). V was clipped by 4 bases and J by 2 bases; unmatched bases: 5. DNA of the CDR3: TGTGCCAGCAGTTCGCGGGGGACCGCCTACGAGCAGTACGTC. Its translation: CASSSRGTAYEQYV.